What follows are 28 T cell receptor beta chains derived from one specimen sequenced in a study of Graves' ophthalmopathy and Graves' hyperthyroidism. The study amplified TCR beta CDR3 regions using RNA transcripts. Amplification began with first-round RT-PCR using HTBI primers, then second-round multiplex PCR was performed. TCRdb reanalysed the multiplex PCR reads using MiXCR and keeps one entry per CDR3 protein. The repertoire holds almost 40,000 distinct CDR3 sequences, with 50% as singletons. Sequencing was carried out using peripheral blood. These receptors all stem from an adult woman with stable Graves' hyperthyroidism.

This clonotype occurred many times. This chain uses TRBV27 with TRBJ1-1; TRBD1 matches at 9 bases. This CDR3 region has 14 residues. Germline-derived CDR1 and CDR2 are MNHEY and SMNVEV (reference sequence). V gave up 2 bases and J gave up 6 bases; unmatched junction bases: 4. CDR3 DNA sequence: TGTGCCAGCAGTTTAGCGGACAGGGGTCCTGAAGCTTTCTTT. This gives the protein CASSLADRGPEAFF.

With respect to this clonotype: This may arise from a read error, as a much more abundant clone is one base away. The chain joins TRBV10-3 to TRBJ2-7; weak D call: TRBD1 (7 bases). V lost 5 bases to trimming and J lost 6 bases, with 11 bases between them. CDR1 is ENHRY, CDR2 SYGVKD, per germline. The CDR3 is made up of 12 amino acids. The CDR3 region is CAISPQGGEQYF. DNA for the CDR3: TGTGCCATCAGTCCCCAGGGGGGCGAGCAGTACTTC.

This clonotype was counted at least ten times. This rearrangement joins TRBV7-9 to TRBJ2-5; the match to TRBD2 covers 7 bases. The V segment lost 1 base and the J segment 2 bases; nucleotides outside the gene matches: 4. The CDR3 runs 15 residues. Looked up from germline, CDR1 is SEHNR and CDR2 is FQNEAQ (reference sequence). The CDR3 nucleotides read TGTGCCAGCAGCTTAGTTCTAGCGGAGCAAGAGACCCAGTACTTC. Residues: CASSLVLAEQETQYF. The variable domain in full, completed from reference TRBV7-9 and TRBJ2-5, reads DTGVSQNPRHKITKRGQNVTFRCDPISEHNRLYWYRQTLGQGPEFLTYFQNEAQLEKSRLLSDRFSAERPKGSFSTLEIQRTEQGDSAMYLCASSLVLAEQETQYFGPGTRLLVL.

V usage is TRBV15 and J usage is TRBJ1-6, with a weak D call TRBD1 (6 bases). CDR3 length equals 14 residues. Trimming removed 6 bases at V and 7 bases at J, with 13 bases between. Germline CDR1 reads LNHNV; CDR2 reads YYDKDF (reference sequence). The CDR3 nucleotides read TGTGCCACCAGTAGGACAGCGGGGAATTCACCCCTCCACTTT. Encoded protein: CATSRTAGNSPLHF.

This clonotype was detected only a few times. The chain recombines TRBV6-1 with TRBJ1-5; a weak D match, TRBD1 (5 bases). Germline CDR1 MNHNS, CDR2 SASEGT. The CDR3 runs 14 residues. The V end was cut by 3 bases, the J end by 6 bases, with 12 bases between. The CDR3, as DNA: TGTGCCAGCAGTGAGGATGGGGGAAGTCAGCCCCAGCATTTT. Amino acid sequence: CASSEDGGSQPQHF.

This clonotype was counted at least ten times. CDR3 nucleotide sequence: TGCAGTGCTAGAGAGGGTCCGCAGTATTTT. Translating gives CSAREGPQYF. The rearrangement uses TRBV20-1 and TRBJ2-3; D gene ambiguous. CDR1 is DFQATT and CDR2 is SNEGSKA in the germline V gene (reference sequence). The CDR3 is 10 residues long. V was pared by 0 bases and J by 10 bases, with 5 bases between.

In this sample, this clonotype turned up many times. The chain joins TRBV5-1 to TRBJ2-7; D is perhaps TRBD2 (7 bases). The CDR3 runs to 15 residues. The germline V gene encodes CDR1 SGHRS and CDR2 YFSETQ. Trimming removed 4 bases at V and 1 base at J, with 15 bases between. CDR3 region: CASSIEQGGSYEQYF. The CDR3 region has the DNA TGCGCCAGCAGCATCGAACAGGGAGGGTCCTACGAGCAGTACTTC.

This chain uses TRBV25-1 with TRBJ1-2, with D uncertain. The length of the CDR3 is 13 residues. V lost 1 base and J 9 bases, leaving 12 bases between the germline ends. Germline CDR1 reads MGHDK; CDR2 reads SYGVNS. The DNA of the CDR3 is TGTGCCAGCAGTGAATGGGCAGATAGGAGCTACACCTTC. It encodes CASSEWADRSYTF.

This clonotype was observed many times. The genes are TRBV28 and TRBJ1-1; D might be TRBD1 (5 bases). In germline, CDR1 is MDHEN, CDR2 SYDVKM. This CDR3 is 14 amino acids long. V lost 6 bases and J 6 bases, leaving 17 bases between the germline ends. This CDR3 reads CASSPGGGRAEAFF. The DNA for the CDR3 is TGTGCCAGCAGCCCGGGTGGGGGTCGGGCTGAAGCTTTCTTT.

This clonotype is medium-sized (0.01 to 0.1%) within its sample. The chain joins TRBV11-2 to TRBJ1-1; D might be TRBD1 (6 bases). In germline, CDR1 is SGHAT, CDR2 FQNNGV. Trimming took off 3 bases at V and 0 bases at J, with 8 bases between the two ends. This CDR3 has 14 amino acids. The CDR3, as DNA: TGTGCCAGCAGCTTTGGGACATTGAACACTGAAGCTTTCTTT. It specifies CASSFGTLNTEAFF.

This clonotype was seen repeatedly, ten times or more. This chain joins TRBV11-3 and TRBJ2-2, with no clear D. Germline assignment: CDR1 SGHNT and CDR2 YENEEA. The CDR3 loop spans 16 amino acids. The V gene lost 6 bases and the J gene lost 0 bases, with 14 bases spanning the gap. Written as DNA, the CDR3 is TGTGCCAGCAGTTCCCTCTCTAGTCCGAACACCGGGGAGCTGTTTTTT. Protein sequence: CASSSLSSPNTGELFF.

About this clonotype itself: The CDR3 does not end in the conserved phenylalanine or tryptophan, so this is likely a read error. The chain recombines TRBV11-2 with TRBJ1-2, with 8 nucleotides matching TRBD1. This CDR3 has 14 residues. CDR1 and CDR2 from the germline V gene are SGHAT and FQNNGV. V lost 0 bases and J lost 11; bases outside the gene matches: 8. The CDR3 protein is CASSLDAGGEIYTL. The CDR3 DNA is TGTGCCAGCAGCTTAGACGCAGGGGGCGAGATTTACACCCTC.

The chain combines TRBV15 with TRBJ2-2, with D unresolved. Germline V gene lookup returns CDR1 LNHNV and CDR2 YYDKDF (reference sequence). The CDR3 runs to 16 residues. Trimming left V 5 bases short and J 4 bases short, with 17 bases between. The CDR3: CATSLPPGPGTGELFF. The CDR3 bases are TGTGCCACCAGCCTCCCCCCGGGTCCGGGCACCGGGGAGCTGTTTTTT.

The chain carries TRBV7-2 and TRBJ1-1, with 11 bases lining up with TRBD1. The germline V gene encodes CDR1 SGHTA and CDR2 FQGNSA. The CDR3 is 16 amino acids. V gave up 3 bases and J gave up 1 base; unmatched junction bases: 4. The CDR3 here is CASSFGQGAPNTEAFF. The CDR3 coding sequence is TGTGCCAGCAGCTTCGGACAGGGGGCCCCGAACACTGAAGCTTTCTTT.

This clonotype was counted many times. This chain uses TRBV6-5 with TRBJ2-6; tentative D call: TRBD1 (5 bases). CDR1 and CDR2 from the germline V gene are MNHEY and SVGAGI. With 3 bases removed from V and 0 bases from J, the gap between germline ends came to 18 bases. The CDR3 is 19 residues long. CDR3 region: CASSYTAWTRSSGANVLTF. For the CDR3, the DNA is TGTGCCAGCAGTTATACAGCCTGGACAAGGAGCTCTGGGGCCAACGTCCTGACTTTC.

This sequence joins TRBV29-1 and TRBJ1-4; 11 nucleotides line up with TRBD1. The trim removed 1 base at V and 8 bases at J, leaving 0 bases unmatched. Germline V CDR1 and CDR2: SQVTM, ANQGSEA. This CDR3 region has 13 residues. The CDR3 region is CSVEGTGGEKLFF. As DNA, the CDR3 is TGCAGCGTTGAAGGGACAGGGGGCGAAAAACTGTTTTTT.

This clonotype has a count of ten or more. Germline is not matched at one junction end, which may reflect a read error. This chain uses TRBV7-7 with TRBJ1-4, with D unresolved. CDR1 is SSHAT, CDR2 FNYEAQ, per germline (reference sequence). The CDR3 sequence is 13 residues long. The CDR3 is CASSTQPGEKLFF. In nucleotides, the CDR3 is TGTGCTAGCAGCACTCAGCCGGGGGAAAAACTGTTTTTT.

As for this clonotype: Relative to the germline gene, one junction end is altered; a read error may explain this. The chain is built from TRBV5-6 and TRBJ1-1; D gene ambiguous. Looked up from germline, CDR1 is SGHDT and CDR2 is YYEEEE. The length of the CDR3 is 14 residues. The CDR3 reads CVSSLDWVNTEAFF. The CDR3 DNA follows: TGTGTCAGCAGCTTGGATTGGGTGAACACTGAAGCTTTCTTC. Together with reference TRBV5-6 and TRBJ1-1, the CDR3 gives the full variable domain: DAGVTQSPTHLIKTRGQQVTLRCSPKSGHDTVSWYQQALGQGPQFIFQYYEEEERQRGNFPDRFSGHQFPNYSSELNVNALLLGDSALYLCVSSLDWVNTEAFFGQGTRLTVV.

This chain connects TRBV20-1 to TRBJ2-5; 15 nucleotides agree with TRBD2. This CDR3 region has 14 residues. Germline assignment: CDR1 DFQATT and CDR2 SNEGSKA (reference sequence). V lost 5 bases, J lost 5 bases, and 3 bases stayed unmatched. Written as DNA, the CDR3 is TGCAGTGCTTACGGACTAGCGGGAGGGGAGACCCAGTACTTC. Protein product: CSAYGLAGGETQYF.

A single count supports this clonotype. The V and J genes are TRBV19 and TRBJ1-1; possible D gene TRBD1, 6 bases. This CDR3 has 16 residues. Trimming removed 2 bases at V and 0 bases at J, with 13 bases between. From germline, CDR1 is LNHDA and CDR2 SQIVND (reference sequence). The CDR3 DNA follows: TGTGCCAGTAGTATACTACCGGGACACCTGAACACTGAAGCTTTCTTT. It translates to CASSILPGHLNTEAFF.

This clonotype has just one count. Without the conserved terminal phenylalanine or tryptophan, this CDR3 likely stems from a read error. The limits of the CDR3 on the DNA are not certain, so only TCRdb's listed CDR3 is given. The V and J genes are TRBV7-9 and TRBJ1-6. The CDR3 is 14 amino acids long, termini counted. Germline values: CDR1 SEHNR, CDR2 FQNEAQ (reference sequence). CDR3 loop: CASSRDPRNSPLQS.

J is TRBJ2-7 and V is TRBV7-8; TRBD1 agrees at 8 bases. From germline, CDR1 is SGHVS and CDR2 FQNEAQ. Germline trimming cut 5 bases from V and 1 base from J; bases unmatched to any gene: 7. The CDR3 has 15 residues. This chain's CDR3 is CASSHGTGLSYEQYF. CDR3 DNA: TGTGCCAGCAGCCATGGGACAGGCCTGTCCTACGAGCAGTACTTC.

V usage is TRBV29-1 and J usage is TRBJ2-7; 9 bases are a match to TRBD1. Per germline, CDR1 SQVTM and CDR2 ANQGSEA. This CDR3 region has 13 residues. Trimming at V came to 7 bases and at J to 6 bases, leaving 10 bases not matched to a gene. Here the CDR3 DNA reads TGCAGCGACGCCGGGACAGGGACCTTCGAGCAGTACTTC. It encodes CSDAGTGTFEQYF.

This clonotype is deemed medium-sized. The gene calls are TRBV29-1 and TRBJ1-1; the match to TRBD1 covers 7 bases. This CDR3 is 12 amino acids long. CDR1 is SQVTM and CDR2 is ANQGSEA in the germline V gene. V dropped 4 bases and J dropped 5; count of bases not matched to a gene: 4. The DNA of the CDR3 is TGCAGCGTTGGACAGGGTGGGACTGAAGCTTTCTTT. It codes for CSVGQGGTEAFF.

About this clonotype itself: A much larger clone differs from this one at a single base, so this may be a read error. The V call is TRBV29-1, the J call TRBJ1-1; TRBD1 matches 7 bases. Trimming removed 7 bases from V and 5 bases from J; junction bases left unmatched: 10. The CDR3 has 13 residues. CDR1 is SQVTM, CDR2 ANQGSEA, per germline. CDR3 sequence reads: CSDGGQPLTEAFF. The CDR3 region has the DNA TGCAGCGACGGGGGACAGCCACTTACTGAAGCTTTCTTT. Full variable domain (missing parts from reference TRBV29-1 and TRBJ1-1): SAVISQKPSRDICQRGTSLTIQCQVDSQVTMMFWYRQQPGQSLTLIATANQGSEATYESGFVIDKFPISRPNLTFSTLTVSNMSPEDSSIYLCSDGGQPLTEAFFGQGTRLTVV.

The J gene is TRBJ1-2, the V gene TRBV20-1; D possibly corresponds to TRBD1 (6 bases). CDR3 length: 12 residues. Germline V gives CDR1 DFQATT, CDR2 SNEGSKA (reference sequence). The ends were cut back, 3 bases at V and 7 bases at J, with 12 bases in the middle. For the CDR3, the DNA is TGCAGTGCTAGCGGCAGGGGATGTGGCTACACCTTC. It yields the protein CSASGRGCGYTF.

About this clonotype: Germline and junction disagree at one end, which may indicate a read error. The chain links TRBV7-8 to TRBJ2-5, with 13 bases identical to TRBD2. Germline CDR1 reads SGHVS; CDR2 reads FQNEAQ. The CDR3 length is 14 residues. CDR3 nucleotide sequence: TGTGCCAGCAGCTTAGAACTAGCGGGGGGGACCCAGTACTTT. Residues: CASSLELAGGTQYF. The full variable domain, its missing parts supplied by reference TRBV7-8 and TRBJ2-5, is GAGVSQSPRYKVAKRGQDVALRCDPISGHVSLFWYQQALGQGPEFLTYFQNEAQLDKSGLPSDRFFAERPEGSVSTLKIQRTQQEDSAVYLCASSLELAGGTQYFGPGTRLLVL.

Comments on this clonotype: A single base separates this from a much larger clone, so it may be a read error. The chain recombines TRBV19 with TRBJ1-1, with TRBD1 identical over 7 bases. Germline-derived CDR1 and CDR2 are LNHDA and SQIVND (reference sequence). CDR3 size: 13 residues. CDR3 sequence reads: CAWSGTGATGAFF. As DNA, the CDR3 is TGTGCCTGGAGTGGTACAGGGGCCACTGGAGCTTTCTTT.